These 4 T cell receptor beta chains were all obtained from the same sample, sequenced in a study of response to subunit inactivated influenza vaccine. TCRdb re-called the RT-PCR reads with MiXCR, one entry per CDR3 protein. The data show some 480,000 distinct CDR3 sequences, with approximately 11% seen just once and approximately 12% held by the top ten. The sequenced sample was PBMCs from blood, obtained roughly 48 days after vaccination. Receptors were obtained from a man aged 45 to 65 who received an inactivated influenza vaccine.

This clonotype was counted many times. The rearrangement joins TRBV10-3 to TRBJ2-3; D gene uncertain. This CDR3 contains 16 residues. Deletions cut 11 bases from V and 2 bases from J, with 23 bases between. Germline-derived CDR1 and CDR2 are ENHRY and SYGVKD. In DNA, the CDR3 is TGTGCCTCTTCCCCCACTCCCCAGGTTAACACAGATACGCAGTATTTT. Protein product: CASSPTPQVNTDTQYF.

The chain couples TRBV12-3 or TRBV12-4 to TRBJ2-2, with 8 nucleotides matching TRBD1. The length of the CDR3 is 14 residues. V shed 6 bases and J 8 bases; nucleotides not matched to a gene: 8. CDR3 residues: CASRTGELSGELFF. In DNA form, the CDR3 reads TGTGCCAGCAGGACAGGGGAGCTTTCGGGGGAGCTGTTTTTT.

The chain is built from TRBV4-3 and TRBJ2-7, with D possibly matching TRBD1 (6 bases). With 0 bases removed from V and 3 bases from J, the gap between germline ends came to 15 bases. The CDR3 is made up of 16 amino acids. The germline V gene has CDR1 LGHNA and CDR2 YSLEER. As DNA, the CDR3 is TGCGCCAGCAGCCAAGATCTATGGAAGGGGGTCTACGAGCAGTACTTC. The encoded protein is CASSQDLWKGVYEQYF.

V gene TRBV20-1 combines with J gene TRBJ2-5; the match to TRBD2 covers 7 bases. The CDR3 extends over 14 amino acids. V was pared by 0 bases and J by 4 bases, with 5 bases of the junction left unmatched. Germline V gene sequence: CDR1 DFQATT, CDR2 SNEGSKA (reference sequence). CDR3 coding DNA: TGCAGTGCTAGAGATTTGGGGAGGGCAGAGACCCAGTACTTC. Amino acid sequence: CSARDLGRAETQYF.